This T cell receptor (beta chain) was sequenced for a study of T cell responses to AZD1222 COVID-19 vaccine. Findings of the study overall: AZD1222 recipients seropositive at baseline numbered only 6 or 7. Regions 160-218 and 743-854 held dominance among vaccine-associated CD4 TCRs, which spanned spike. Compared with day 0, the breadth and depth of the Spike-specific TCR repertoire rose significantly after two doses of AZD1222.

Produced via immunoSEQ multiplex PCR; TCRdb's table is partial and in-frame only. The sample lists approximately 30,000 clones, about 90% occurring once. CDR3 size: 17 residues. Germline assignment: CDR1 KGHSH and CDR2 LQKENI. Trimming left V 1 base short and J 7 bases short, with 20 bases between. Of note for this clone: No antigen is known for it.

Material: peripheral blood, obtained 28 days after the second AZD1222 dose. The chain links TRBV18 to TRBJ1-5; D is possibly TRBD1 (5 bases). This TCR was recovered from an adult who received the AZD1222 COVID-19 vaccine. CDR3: CASSPRDMGRVGQPQHF. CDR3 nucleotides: TGTGCCAGCTCACCACGAGATATGGGGCGAGTCGGGCAGCCCCAGCATTTT.